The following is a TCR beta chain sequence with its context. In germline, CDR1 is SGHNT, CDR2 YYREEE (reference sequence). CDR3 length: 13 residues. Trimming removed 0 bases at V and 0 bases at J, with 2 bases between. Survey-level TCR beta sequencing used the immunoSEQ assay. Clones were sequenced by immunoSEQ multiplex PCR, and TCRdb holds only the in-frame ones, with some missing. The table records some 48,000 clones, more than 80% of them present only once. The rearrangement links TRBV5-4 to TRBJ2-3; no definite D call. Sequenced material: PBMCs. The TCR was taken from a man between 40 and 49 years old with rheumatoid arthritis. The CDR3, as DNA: TGTGCCAGCAGCTTGGATAGCACAGATACGCAGTATTTT. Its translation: CASSLDSTDTQYF.